This TCR beta chain is drawn from a study of Graves' ophthalmopathy and Graves' hyperthyroidism. The count of this clonotype is one. The antigen is not known. Beta-chain TCR CDR3 regions were amplified from RNA transcripts. Second-round multiplex PCR came after first-round RT-PCR with HTBI primers. TCRdb re-derived calls from the multiplex PCR reads in MiXCR, one entry per CDR3 protein. The sample comprises some 150,000 distinct CDR3 sequences, approximately 40% of which are singletons, and roughly 9% rests with the top ten. The diagnostic workup employed clinical symptoms, serum thyroxine, TRAb, thyroid ultrasound and orbital computed tomography. Study observations and caveats: The 13-signature model separated ophthalmopathy from stable hyperthyroidism at almost 90% sensitivity and around 81% specificity. Clonotypes were expanded in thyroid at above 0.001 frequency, and most also appeared in blood.

With 3 bases clipped from V and 5 bases from J, the junction kept 5 bases outside the gene matches. The CDR3 is made up of 14 amino acids. Germline V lookup: CDR1 MDHEN, CDR2 SYDVKM. The TCR originated in a man aged 25 to 40 with Graves' ophthalmopathy. This chain uses TRBV28 with TRBJ1-1, with 8 bases identical to TRBD1. Sequencing was done on a sample of peripheral blood. DNA of the CDR3: TGTGCCAGCAGTTTCAGGGGGCGGGAAACTGAAGCTTTCTTT. It translates to CASSFRGRETEAFF.